This T cell receptor beta chain is drawn from a study of blood T cell repertoires in COVID-19. The wider study: Researchers got acute and convalescent COVID-19 samples from the United States, Italy and Spain. The analysed material was cDNA or gDNA that came from T cells, B-cell-depleted T cells, or PBMCs.

Germline CDR1 LGHDT, CDR2 YNNKEL (reference sequence). This CDR3 is built from 14 residues. The V end was cut by 5 bases, the J end by 5 bases, with 12 bases between. Using immunoSEQ multiplex PCR, the repertoire was profiled, and TCRdb retains in-frame clones only, with some absent. The sample records around 250,000 clones, approximately 83% being singletons. Participants were aged roughly 18 to 90 years, lived in under 25 US areas, and enrolled virtually. Allocation to cohorts depended on clinical history reported by the participants. This sequence originates from a woman aged 50 to 60 who had recovered from COVID-19. The rearrangement uses TRBV3-1 (or the pseudogene TRBV3-2) and TRBJ1-4, with D perhaps matching TRBD1 (6 bases). The sequencing sample was made of PBMCs or T cells enriched from blood (not recorded which). CDR3 sequence (DNA): TGTGCCAGCAGCTTACAGGGATGGAATGAAAAACTGTTTTTT. It specifies CASSLQGWNEKLFF.